The 13 T cell receptor beta chains listed next were all sequenced from one sample in a study of T cells after posttransplantation cyclophosphamide. Profiling relied on immunoSEQ multiplex PCR, and the TCRdb table lists in-frame clones only, not all of them. The table includes 66,000 or so clones, about 93% detected once. Specimen: PBMCs. The receptors come from a woman under 40 in good health and a related stem cell transplant donor.

This chain links TRBV5-1 with TRBJ1-4, with 8 bases that match TRBD1. V trimming: 4 bases; J trimming: 4 bases; junction bases outside the gene matches: 3. CDR3 length: 14 amino acids. Germline-derived CDR1 and CDR2 are SGHRS and YFSETQ. Here the CDR3 reads CASSVGQDNEKLFF. The CDR3 nucleotides read TGCGCCAGCAGCGTGGGACAGGATAATGAAAAACTGTTTTTT. Combining the CDR3 with reference TRBV5-1 and TRBJ1-4 gives the whole variable domain KAGVTQTPRYLIKTRGQQVTLSCSPISGHRSVSWYQQTPGQGLQFLFEYFSETQRNKGNFPGRFSGRQFSNSRSEMNVSTLELGDSALYLCASSVGQDNEKLFFGSGTQLSVL.

The genes are TRBV18 and TRBJ1-5, with D tentatively TRBD1 (6 bases). Germline V lookup: CDR1 KGHSH, CDR2 LQKENI. V lost 4 bases and J 7 bases, leaving 14 bases between the germline ends. CDR3 size: 14 residues. CDR3 in DNA: TGTGCCAGCTCACAGGAGGGGGTGGAGCAGCCCCAGCATTTT. Translating it yields CASSQEGVEQPQHF.

The CDR3 is CASSQDGRSSGANVLTF. CDR3 sequence (DNA): TGCGCCAGCAGCCAAGATGGACGGAGCTCTGGGGCCAACGTCCTGACTTTC. The chain recombines TRBV4-1 with TRBJ2-6; D call uncertain. Germline values: CDR1 MGHRA, CDR2 YSYEKL. V shed 0 bases and J shed 0 bases, with 9 bases lying between them. The CDR3 is made up of 17 amino acids.

The CDR3 here is CASSGQGRQPQHF. CDR3 bases: TGTGCCAGTAGCGGACAGGGACGGCAGCCCCAGCATTTT. The chain joins TRBV19 to TRBJ1-5; 8 bases map to TRBD1. In germline, CDR1 is LNHDA, CDR2 SQIVND (reference sequence). This CDR3 has 13 amino acids. V shed 6 bases and J 7 bases; nucleotides not matched to a gene: 5.

V gene TRBV11-2 combines with J gene TRBJ1-4; perhaps TRBD1 as D (5 bases). The CDR3 runs 16 residues. CDR1 is SGHAT, CDR2 FQNNGV, per germline. V was shortened by 6 bases and J by 4 bases, with 18 bases between the two germline ends. The CDR3 bases are TGTGCCAGCAGTCCCTCCGGGGGGGGACTTAATGAAAAACTGTTTTTT. Translating it yields CASSPSGGGLNEKLFF. Complete variable domain (other parts from reference TRBV11-2 and TRBJ1-4): EAGVAQSPRYKIIEKRQSVAFWCNPISGHATLYWYQQILGQGPKLLIQFQNNGVVDDSQLPKDRFSAERLKGVDSTLKIQPAKLEDSAVYLCASSPSGGGLNEKLFFGSGTQLSVL.

The chain links TRBV30 to TRBJ1-4; D is unclear. Per the germline V gene, CDR1 is GTSNPN and CDR2 is SVGIG (reference sequence). The V end was cut by 1 base, the J end by 5 bases, with 5 bases between. The CDR3 spans 12 residues. The CDR3 spells CAWSDVNEKLFF. In DNA form, the CDR3 reads TGTGCCTGGAGTGACGTAAATGAAAAACTGTTTTTT. Using reference TRBV30 and TRBJ1-4 for the parts outside the CDR3, the full variable domain is SQTIHQWPATLVQPVGSPLSLECTVEGTSNPNLYWYRQAAGRGLQLLFYSVGIGQISSEVPQNLSASRPQDRQFILSSKKLLLSDSGFYLCAWSDVNEKLFFGSGTQLSVL.

The CDR3: CASTPPGLGYGYTF. In nucleotides, the CDR3 is TGTGCCAGCACGCCCCCGGGGCTCGGCTATGGCTACACCTTC. The chain combines TRBV5-6 with TRBJ1-2, with D possibly TRBD1 on 5 matching bases. This CDR3 is built from 14 residues. Trimming took 6 bases from V and 4 from J, leaving 16 bases between them. From germline, CDR1 is SGHDT and CDR2 YYEEEE.

The chain recombines TRBV11-2 with TRBJ2-5; D gene uncertain. CDR1 and CDR2 (germline): SGHAT, FQNNGV. Between the trimmed V and J ends, which lost 1 base and 7 bases, there was a span of 4 bases. This CDR3 has 11 amino acids. DNA for the CDR3: TGTGCCAGCAGCTTAGGGTGGACCCAGTACTTC. Translating gives CASSLGWTQYF. Full variable domain (rest looked up from reference TRBV11-2 and TRBJ2-5): EAGVAQSPRYKIIEKRQSVAFWCNPISGHATLYWYQQILGQGPKLLIQFQNNGVVDDSQLPKDRFSAERLKGVDSTLKIQPAKLEDSAVYLCASSLGWTQYFGPGTRLLVL.

This clone appeared once. This rearrangement joins TRBV2 to TRBJ2-3; D not certain. V lost 4 bases to trimming and J lost 0 bases, with 8 bases between them. The germline V gene encodes CDR1 SNHLY and CDR2 FYNNEI. The CDR3 runs 14 residues. CDR3 sequence (DNA): TGTGCCAGCAGTGTTTCATTCAGCACAGATACGCAGTATTTT. This encodes CASSVSFSTDTQYF.

This chain connects TRBV7-2 to TRBJ1-6; D is uncertain. Germline CDR1 reads SGHTA; CDR2 reads FQGNSA. There are 15 residues in the CDR3. Trimming stripped 5 bases from V and 0 bases from J, with 8 bases between. The CDR3 sequence is CASSRTTSYNSPLHF. As DNA, the CDR3 is TGTGCCAGCAGCCGCACCACCTCCTATAATTCACCCCTCCACTTT.

The rearrangement uses TRBV7-6 and TRBJ2-3, with D possibly matching TRBD1 (6 bases). The CDR3 totals 16 residues. Germline V gene data show CDR1 as SGHVS and CDR2 as FNYEAQ. Trimming shortened V by 5 bases and J by 2 bases, and 17 bases separated the two germline ends. The DNA for the CDR3 is TGTGCCAGCAGCCAAACAGGGTTTCTTTACACAGATACGCAGTATTTT. Translated: CASSQTGFLYTDTQYF.

The V and J genes are TRBV5-4 and TRBJ1-6, with D hard to call. The CDR3 sequence is 17 residues long. Trimming left V 0 bases short and J 1 base short, with 11 bases between. Germline-derived CDR1 and CDR2 are SGHNT and YYREEE (reference sequence). The CDR3 region is CASSLAGSGSYNSPLHF. The CDR3 bases are TGTGCCAGCAGCTTGGCGGGGTCTGGATCCTATAATTCACCCCTCCACTTT.

V usage is TRBV27 and J usage is TRBJ2-7, with 7 bases lining up with TRBD1. The CDR3 consists of 14 residues. The V gene end was trimmed by 8 bases and the J gene end by 3 bases; junction bases not matched to a gene: 10. Germline V gene sequence: CDR1 MNHEY, CDR2 SMNVEV (reference sequence). DNA for the CDR3: TGTGCCAGCCGAACCGGGACAGTCCACTACGAGCAGTACTTC. It yields the protein CASRTGTVHYEQYF.